Listed here is a single T cell receptor beta chain. What it recognizes is unknown. The sample is drawn from a study of Graves' ophthalmopathy and Graves' hyperthyroidism. This CDR3 has 15 amino acids. CDR1 is SEHNR and CDR2 is FQNEAQ in the germline V gene (reference sequence). Trimming removed 5 bases from V and 4 bases from J; junction bases left unmatched: 5. Overall study findings and caveats: The study's model predicted ophthalmopathy progression at approximately 71% sensitivity and 72% to 75% specificity. Blood repertoires reportedly contained most expanded thyroid clonotypes above 0.001 frequency.

Scientists amplified the TCR beta CDR3 regions from RNA transcripts. After a first-round RT-PCR with HTBI primers, a second-round multiplex PCR was run. TCRdb re-derived calls from the multiplex PCR reads in MiXCR, one entry per CDR3 protein. The sample lists hundreds of thousands of distinct CDR3 sequences, about 44% occurring once. Other autoimmune diseases, uncontrolled infections, pregnancy and lactation each led to patient exclusion. Establishment of the diagnosis relied upon clinical symptoms, serum thyroxine, TRAb, thyroid ultrasound and orbital computed tomography. Source material: peripheral blood. This chain uses TRBV7-9 with TRBJ1-4, with TRBD1 identical over 9 bases. This receptor was obtained from an adult man with Graves' ophthalmopathy. The CDR3 nucleotides are TGTGCCAGCAGCCCGAGGACAGGGGTTAATGAAAAACTGTTTTTT. Protein product: CASSPRTGVNEKLFF.